Listed here is a single T cell receptor (beta chain). Its antigen is not identified. This sample is drawn from a study of cytomegalovirus exposure and HLA in healthy donors. Study details: The platform used for the roughly 130 validation repertoires matched that of the 666 first-cohort repertoires, a later analysis reported. Whole-study findings and limits: Cytomegalovirus-associated status was assigned to about 150 TCR beta chains.

From the roughly 110-subject validation cohort, which was separate from the roughly 630-subject first cohort, the donors were drawn. Measured with immunoSEQ multiplex PCR; TCRdb has only the in-frame clones, and not every one. Seen here are tens of thousands of clones, around 84% observed once, and the top ten hold 20%. The CDR3 length is 14 residues. V dropped 4 bases and J dropped 0 bases, with 10 bases sitting between them. Germline loops: CDR1 MGHRA, CDR2 YSYEKL. V is TRBV4-1 and J is TRBJ2-7; no reliable D call. The receptor was isolated from a man aged 18 to 29 in good health and CMV-seropositive. The sample taken for sequencing was PBMCs. CDR3 DNA sequence: TGCGCCAGCAGCCTCTACCCAGGCTCCTACGAGCAGTACTTC. Translation gives CASSLYPGSYEQYF.